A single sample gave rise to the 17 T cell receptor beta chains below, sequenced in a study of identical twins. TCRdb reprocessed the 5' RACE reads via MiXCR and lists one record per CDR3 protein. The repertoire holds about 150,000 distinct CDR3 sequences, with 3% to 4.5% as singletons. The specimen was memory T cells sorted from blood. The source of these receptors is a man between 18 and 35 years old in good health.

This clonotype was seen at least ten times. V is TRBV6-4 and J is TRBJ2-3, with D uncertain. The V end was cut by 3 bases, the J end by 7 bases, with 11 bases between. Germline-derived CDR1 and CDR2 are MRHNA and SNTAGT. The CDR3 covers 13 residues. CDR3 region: CASSESFSNTQYF. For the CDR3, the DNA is TGTGCCAGCAGTGAGTCATTTTCGAATACGCAGTATTTT.

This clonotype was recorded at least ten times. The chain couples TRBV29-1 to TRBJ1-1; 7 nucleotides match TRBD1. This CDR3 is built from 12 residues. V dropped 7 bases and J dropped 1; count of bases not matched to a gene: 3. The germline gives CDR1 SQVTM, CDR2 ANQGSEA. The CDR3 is CSAGQENTEAFF. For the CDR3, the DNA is TGCAGCGCAGGACAGGAGAACACTGAAGCTTTCTTT.

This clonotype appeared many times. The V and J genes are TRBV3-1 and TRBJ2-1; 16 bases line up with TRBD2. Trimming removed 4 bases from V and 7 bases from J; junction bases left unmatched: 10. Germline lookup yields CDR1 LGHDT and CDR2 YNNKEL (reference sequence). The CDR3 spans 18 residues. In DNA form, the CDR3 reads TGTGCCAGCAGCCGGCTACCGGGACTAGCGGGAGGGGGGAATGAGCAGTTCTTC. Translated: CASSRLPGLAGGGNEQFF.

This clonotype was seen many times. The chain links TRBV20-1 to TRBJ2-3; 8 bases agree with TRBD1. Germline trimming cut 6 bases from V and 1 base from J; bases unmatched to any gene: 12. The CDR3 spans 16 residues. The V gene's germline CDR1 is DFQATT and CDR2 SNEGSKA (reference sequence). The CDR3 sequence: CSALLQGARGTDTQYF. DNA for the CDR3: TGCAGTGCCTTACTTCAGGGGGCGCGTGGCACAGATACGCAGTATTTT.

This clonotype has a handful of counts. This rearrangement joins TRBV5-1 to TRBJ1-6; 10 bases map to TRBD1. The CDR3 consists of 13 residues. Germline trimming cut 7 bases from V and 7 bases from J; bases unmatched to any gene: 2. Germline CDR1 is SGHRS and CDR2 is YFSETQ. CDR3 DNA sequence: TGCGCCAGCCGGACAGGGGGGAATTCACCCCTCCACTTT. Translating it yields CASRTGGNSPLHF. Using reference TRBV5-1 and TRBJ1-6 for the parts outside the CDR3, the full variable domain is KAGVTQTPRYLIKTRGQQVTLSCSPISGHRSVSWYQQTPGQGLQFLFEYFSETQRNKGNFPGRFSGRQFSNSRSEMNVSTLELGDSALYLCASRTGGNSPLHFGNGTRLTVT.

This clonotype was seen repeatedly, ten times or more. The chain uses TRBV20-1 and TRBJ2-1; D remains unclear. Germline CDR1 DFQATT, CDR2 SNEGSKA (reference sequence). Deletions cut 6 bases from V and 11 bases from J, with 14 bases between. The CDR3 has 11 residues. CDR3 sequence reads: CSAKTQAQQFF. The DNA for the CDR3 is TGCAGTGCCAAAACTCAGGCTCAGCAGTTCTTC.

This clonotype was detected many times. For the CDR3, the DNA is TGCAGTGCCCTTAGGAGGGGCACTGAAGCTTTCTTT. Amino acids: CSALRRGTEAFF. The rearrangement joins TRBV20-1 to TRBJ1-1, with D possibly being TRBD1 (5 bases). The CDR3 extends over 12 amino acids. The germline V gene encodes CDR1 DFQATT and CDR2 SNEGSKA (reference sequence). Trimming stripped 6 bases from V and 4 bases from J, with 12 bases between.

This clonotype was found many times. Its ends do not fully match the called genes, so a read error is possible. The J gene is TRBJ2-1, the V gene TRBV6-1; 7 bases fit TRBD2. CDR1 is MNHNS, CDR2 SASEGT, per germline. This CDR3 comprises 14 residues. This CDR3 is CASTEAGFVNEQFF. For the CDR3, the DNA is TGTGCCAGCACTGAAGCGGGATTCGTCAATGAGCAGTTCTTC.

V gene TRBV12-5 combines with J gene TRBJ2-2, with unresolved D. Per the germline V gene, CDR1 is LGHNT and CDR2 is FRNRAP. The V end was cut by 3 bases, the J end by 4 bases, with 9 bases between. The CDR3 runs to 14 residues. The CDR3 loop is CASGFQLATGELFF. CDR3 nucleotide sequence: TGTGCTAGTGGTTTCCAACTTGCCACCGGGGAGCTGTTTTTT.

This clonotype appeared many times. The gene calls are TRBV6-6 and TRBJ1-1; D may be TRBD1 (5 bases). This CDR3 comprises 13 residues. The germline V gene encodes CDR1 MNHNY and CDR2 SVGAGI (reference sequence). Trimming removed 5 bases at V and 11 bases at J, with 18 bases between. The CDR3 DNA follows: TGTGCCAGCAGTAGAGGGGACTCCTCCAGGGCTTTCTTT. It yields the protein CASSRGDSSRAFF.

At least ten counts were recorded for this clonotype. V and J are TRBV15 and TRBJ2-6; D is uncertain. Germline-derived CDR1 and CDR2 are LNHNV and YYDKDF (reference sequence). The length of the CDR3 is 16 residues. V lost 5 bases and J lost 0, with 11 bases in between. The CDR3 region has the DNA TGTGCCACCAGCCGCAGAGTCGACTCTGGGGCCAACGTCCTGACTTTC. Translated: CATSRRVDSGANVLTF.

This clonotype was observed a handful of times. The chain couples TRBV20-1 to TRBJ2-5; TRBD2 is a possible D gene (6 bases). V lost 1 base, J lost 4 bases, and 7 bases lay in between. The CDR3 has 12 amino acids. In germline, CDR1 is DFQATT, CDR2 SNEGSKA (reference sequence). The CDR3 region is CSARGDSETQYF. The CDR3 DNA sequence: TGCAGTGCTAGAGGGGACTCAGAGACCCAGTACTTC.

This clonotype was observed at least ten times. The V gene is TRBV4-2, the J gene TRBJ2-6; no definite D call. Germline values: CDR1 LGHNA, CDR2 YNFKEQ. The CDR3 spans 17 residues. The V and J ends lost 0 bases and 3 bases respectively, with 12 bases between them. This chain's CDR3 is CASSQDEHRSGANVLTF. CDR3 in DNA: TGTGCCAGCAGCCAAGACGAACATAGAAGTGGGGCCAACGTCCTGACTTTC.

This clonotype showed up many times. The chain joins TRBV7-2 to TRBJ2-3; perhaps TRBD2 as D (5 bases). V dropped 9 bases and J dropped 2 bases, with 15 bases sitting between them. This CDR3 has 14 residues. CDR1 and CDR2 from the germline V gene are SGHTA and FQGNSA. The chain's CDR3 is CASKIGINTDTQYF. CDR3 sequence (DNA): TGTGCCAGTAAGATCGGGATCAACACAGATACGCAGTATTTT.

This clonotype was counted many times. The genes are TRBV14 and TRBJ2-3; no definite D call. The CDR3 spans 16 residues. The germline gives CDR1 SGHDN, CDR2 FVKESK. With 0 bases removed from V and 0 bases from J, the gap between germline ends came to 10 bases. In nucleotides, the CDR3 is TGTGCCAGCAGCCAAGATATGGGCGCAAGCACAGATACGCAGTATTTT. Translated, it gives CASSQDMGASTDTQYF.

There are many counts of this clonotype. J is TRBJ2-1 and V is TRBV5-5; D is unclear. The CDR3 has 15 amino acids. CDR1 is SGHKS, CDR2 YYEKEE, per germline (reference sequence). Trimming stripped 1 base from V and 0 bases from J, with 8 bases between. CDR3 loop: CASSLFVDSYNEQFF. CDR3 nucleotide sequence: TGTGCCAGCAGCTTGTTCGTAGACTCCTACAATGAGCAGTTCTTC.

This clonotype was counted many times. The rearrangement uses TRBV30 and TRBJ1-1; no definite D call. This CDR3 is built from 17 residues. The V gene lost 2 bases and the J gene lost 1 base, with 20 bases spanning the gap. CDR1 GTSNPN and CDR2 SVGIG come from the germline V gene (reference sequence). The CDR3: CAWSTDRTGYGNTEAFF. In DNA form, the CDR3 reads TGTGCCTGGAGTACGGACCGGACTGGGTACGGGAACACTGAAGCTTTCTTT.